The T cell receptor (beta chain) under discussion was sequenced for a study of shared clonotypes between healthy human individuals. Measured with immunoSEQ multiplex PCR; TCRdb has only the in-frame clones, and not every one. The sample consists of fewer than 400,000 clones, about 74% of them appearing once. Germline V CDR1 and CDR2: SEHNR, FQNEAQ (reference sequence). The CDR3 has 14 residues. V lost 3 bases to trimming and J lost 2 bases; unmatched junction nucleotides: 3. The V and J genes are TRBV7-9 and TRBJ2-5, with 7 bases lining up with TRBD2. The sample consisted of memory CD4+ T cells sorted from blood. Subset specified: CD45RA-negative fraction. The receptor was derived from a man aged 25 to 45 in good health. CDR3 sequence (DNA): TGTGCCAGCAGCTTGCTAGCGGAACAAGAGACCCAGTACTTC. Translating gives CASSLLAEQETQYF. The full variable domain, with the rest looked up from reference TRBV7-9 and TRBJ2-5, is DTGVSQNPRHKITKRGQNVTFRCDPISEHNRLYWYRQTLGQGPEFLTYFQNEAQLEKSRLLSDRFSAERPKGSFSTLEIQRTEQGDSAMYLCASSLLAEQETQYFGPGTRLLVL.